This TCR beta chain was identified in a study of control samples from healthy donors and cancer patients. Libraries were prepared by immunoSEQ multiplex PCR; TCRdb keeps only in-frame clonotypes and omits some of them. The sample has some 100,000 clones; 90% to 95% are singletons. The TCR was taken from a man between 18 and 29 years old in good health. Sample: blood.

CDR3 protein: CASSPNDRENNEKLFF. The CDR3 bases are TGTGCCAGCTCACCAAACGACAGGGAAAACAATGAAAAACTGTTTTTT. The genes are TRBV18 and TRBJ1-4, with TRBD1 matching over 7 bases. In germline, CDR1 is KGHSH, CDR2 LQKENI. The CDR3 totals 16 residues. With V trimmed by 2 bases and J by 5 bases, 8 bases remained unmatched.